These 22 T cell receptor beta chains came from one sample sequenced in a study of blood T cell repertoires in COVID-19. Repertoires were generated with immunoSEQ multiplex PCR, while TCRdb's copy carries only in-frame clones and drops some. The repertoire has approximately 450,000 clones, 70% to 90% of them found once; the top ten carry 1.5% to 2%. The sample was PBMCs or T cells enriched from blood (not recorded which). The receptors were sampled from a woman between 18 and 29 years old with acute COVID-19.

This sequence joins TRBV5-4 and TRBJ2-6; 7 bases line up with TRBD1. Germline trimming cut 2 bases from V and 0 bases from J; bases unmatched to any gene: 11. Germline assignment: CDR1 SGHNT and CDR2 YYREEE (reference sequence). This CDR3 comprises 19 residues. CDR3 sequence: CASSFLSGQSFSGANVLTF. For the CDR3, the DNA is TGTGCCAGCAGCTTCCTGTCGGGACAGTCCTTCTCTGGGGCCAACGTCCTGACTTTC. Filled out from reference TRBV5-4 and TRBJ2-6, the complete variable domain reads ETGVTQSPTHLIKTRGQQVTLRCSSQSGHNTVSWYQQALGQGPQFIFQYYREEENGRGNFPPRFSGLQFPNYSSELNVNALELDDSALYLCASSFLSGQSFSGANVLTFGAGSRLTVL.

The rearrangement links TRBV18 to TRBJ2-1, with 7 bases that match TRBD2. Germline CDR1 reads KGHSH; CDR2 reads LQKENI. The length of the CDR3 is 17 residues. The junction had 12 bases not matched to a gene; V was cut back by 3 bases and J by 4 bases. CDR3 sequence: CASSPPGSGAGYNEQFF. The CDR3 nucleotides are TGTGCCAGCTCACCGCCCGGGTCAGGAGCGGGGTACAATGAGCAGTTCTTC.

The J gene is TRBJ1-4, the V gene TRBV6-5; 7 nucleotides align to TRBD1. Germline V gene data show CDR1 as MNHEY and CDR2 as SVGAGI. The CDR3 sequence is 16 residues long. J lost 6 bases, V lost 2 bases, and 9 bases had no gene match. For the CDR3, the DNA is TGTGCCAGCAGTTACACCCTGGACAGGACAGATGAAAAACTGTTTTTT. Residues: CASSYTLDRTDEKLFF.

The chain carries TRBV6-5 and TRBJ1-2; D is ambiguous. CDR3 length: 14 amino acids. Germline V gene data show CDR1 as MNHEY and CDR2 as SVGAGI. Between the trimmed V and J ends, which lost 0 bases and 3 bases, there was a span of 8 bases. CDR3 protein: CASSYSVTDYGYTF. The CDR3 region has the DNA TGTGCCAGCAGTTACTCAGTTACGGACTATGGCTACACCTTC.

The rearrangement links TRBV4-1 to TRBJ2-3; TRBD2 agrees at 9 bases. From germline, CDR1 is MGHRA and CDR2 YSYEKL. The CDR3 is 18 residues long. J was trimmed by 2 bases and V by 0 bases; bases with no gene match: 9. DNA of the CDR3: TGCGCCAGCAGCCAAGATCAAGGGACTAGCTTATCCACAGATACGCAGTATTTT. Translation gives CASSQDQGTSLSTDTQYF.

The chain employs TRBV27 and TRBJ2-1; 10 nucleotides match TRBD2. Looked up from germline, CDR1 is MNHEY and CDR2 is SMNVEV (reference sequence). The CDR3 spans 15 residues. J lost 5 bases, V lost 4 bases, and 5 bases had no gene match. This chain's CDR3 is CASSSGLATNNEQFF. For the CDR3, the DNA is TGTGCCAGCAGTTCGGGACTAGCGACCAACAATGAGCAGTTCTTC.

CDR3 DNA: TGTGCCAGCAGCTCCCGGGAATCGAGCACTGAAGCTTTCTTT. Encoded protein: CASSSRESSTEAFF. The chain carries TRBV7-8 and TRBJ1-1, with D unresolved. V shed 4 bases and J shed 4 bases, with 13 bases lying between them. The CDR3 has 14 amino acids. Germline V gene lookup returns CDR1 SGHVS and CDR2 FQNEAQ.

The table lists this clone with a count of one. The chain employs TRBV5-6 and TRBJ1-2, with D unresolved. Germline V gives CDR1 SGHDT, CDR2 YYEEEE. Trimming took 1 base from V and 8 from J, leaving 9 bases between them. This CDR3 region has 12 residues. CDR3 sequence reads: CASSLLAIGYTF. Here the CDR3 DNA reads TGTGCCAGCAGCTTGCTAGCTATAGGCTACACCTTC. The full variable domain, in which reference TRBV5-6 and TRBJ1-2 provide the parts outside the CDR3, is DAGVTQSPTHLIKTRGQQVTLRCSPKSGHDTVSWYQQALGQGPQFIFQYYEEEERQRGNFPDRFSGHQFPNYSSELNVNALLLGDSALYLCASSLLAIGYTFGSGTRLTVV.

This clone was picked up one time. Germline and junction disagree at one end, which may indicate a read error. The CDR3 DNA reads as TGCAGCATTGACGGGGGAATTAACACCGGGGAGCTGTTTTTT. The encoded protein is CSIDGGINTGELFF. The chain employs TRBV29-1 and TRBJ2-2, with TRBD2 as a possible D gene (6 bases). Looked up from germline, CDR1 is SQVTM and CDR2 is ANQGSEA. The CDR3 loop spans 14 amino acids.

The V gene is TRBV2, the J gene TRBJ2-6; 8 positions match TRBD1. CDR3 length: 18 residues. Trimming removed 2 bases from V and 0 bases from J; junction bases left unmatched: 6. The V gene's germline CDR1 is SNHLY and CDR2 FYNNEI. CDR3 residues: CASSEWRQGPSGANVLTF. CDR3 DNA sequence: TGTGCCAGCAGTGAATGGAGACAGGGGCCCTCTGGGGCCAACGTCCTGACTTTC.

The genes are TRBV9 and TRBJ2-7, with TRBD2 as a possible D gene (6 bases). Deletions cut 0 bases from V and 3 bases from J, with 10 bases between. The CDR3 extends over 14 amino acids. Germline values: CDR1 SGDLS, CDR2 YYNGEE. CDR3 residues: CASSVDAGNYEQYF. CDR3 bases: TGTGCCAGCAGCGTAGATGCGGGAAACTACGAGCAGTACTTC.

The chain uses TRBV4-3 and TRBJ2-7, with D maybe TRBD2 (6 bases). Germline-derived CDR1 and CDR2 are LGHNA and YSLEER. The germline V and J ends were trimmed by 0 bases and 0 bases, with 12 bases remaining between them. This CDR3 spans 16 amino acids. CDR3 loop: CASSQDISGSSYEQYF. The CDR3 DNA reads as TGCGCCAGCAGCCAAGATATTAGCGGAAGCTCCTACGAGCAGTACTTC.

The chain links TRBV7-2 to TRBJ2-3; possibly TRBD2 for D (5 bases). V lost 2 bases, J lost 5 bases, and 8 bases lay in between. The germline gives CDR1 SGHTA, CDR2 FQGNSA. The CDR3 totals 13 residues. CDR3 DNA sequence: TGTGCCAGCAGCTTAAACGGGAAAGATACGCAGTATTTT. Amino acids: CASSLNGKDTQYF.

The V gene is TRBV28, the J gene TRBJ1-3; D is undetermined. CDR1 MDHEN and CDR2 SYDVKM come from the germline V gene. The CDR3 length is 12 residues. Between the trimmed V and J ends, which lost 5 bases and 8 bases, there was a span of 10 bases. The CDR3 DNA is TGTGCCAGCAGTCCCCAACGGTACACCATATATTTT. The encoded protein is CASSPQRYTIYF.

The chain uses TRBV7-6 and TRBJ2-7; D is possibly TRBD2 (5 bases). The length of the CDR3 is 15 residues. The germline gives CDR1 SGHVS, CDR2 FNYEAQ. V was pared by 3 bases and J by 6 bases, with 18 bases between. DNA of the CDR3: TGTGCCAGCAGCTTCGGAGCGGCCCCCGGTGTCGAGCAGTACTTC. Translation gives CASSFGAAPGVEQYF.

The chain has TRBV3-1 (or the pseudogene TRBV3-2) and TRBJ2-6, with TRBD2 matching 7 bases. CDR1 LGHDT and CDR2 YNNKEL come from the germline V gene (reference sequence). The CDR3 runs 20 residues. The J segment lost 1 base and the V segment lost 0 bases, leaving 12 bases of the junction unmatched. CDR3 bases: TGTGCCAGCAGCCAAGATTGGGGGAGGGCCGGAAGGTCTGGGGCCAACGTCCTGACTTTC. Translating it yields CASSQDWGRAGRSGANVLTF.

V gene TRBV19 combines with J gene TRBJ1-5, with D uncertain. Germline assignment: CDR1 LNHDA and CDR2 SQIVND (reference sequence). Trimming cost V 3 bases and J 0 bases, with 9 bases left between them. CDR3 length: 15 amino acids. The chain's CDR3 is CASSIGQRSNQPQHF. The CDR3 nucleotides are TGTGCCAGTAGTATCGGCCAGCGTAGCAATCAGCCCCAGCATTTT. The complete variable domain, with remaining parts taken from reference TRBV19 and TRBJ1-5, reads DGGITQSPKYLFRKEGQNVTLSCEQNLNHDAMYWYRQDPGQGLRLIYYSQIVNDFQKGDIAEGYSVSREKKESFPLTVTSAQKNPTAFYLCASSIGQRSNQPQHFGDGTRLSIL.

CDR3 sequence: CAWRLLQGAEAFF. The CDR3 nucleotides read TGTGCCTGGAGATTACTACAGGGAGCTGAAGCTTTCTTT. The chain carries TRBV30 and TRBJ1-1, with a possible D match to TRBD1 (6 bases). There are 13 residues in the CDR3. Germline lookup yields CDR1 GTSNPN and CDR2 SVGIG (reference sequence). V was pared by 3 bases and J by 6 bases, with 14 bases between.

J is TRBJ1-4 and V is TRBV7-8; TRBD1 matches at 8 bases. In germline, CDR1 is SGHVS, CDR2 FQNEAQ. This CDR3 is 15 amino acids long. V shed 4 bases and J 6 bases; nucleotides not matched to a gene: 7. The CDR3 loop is CASSSSGGLDEKLFF. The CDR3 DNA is TGTGCCAGCAGCTCTTCAGGGGGCTTAGATGAAAAACTGTTTTTT.

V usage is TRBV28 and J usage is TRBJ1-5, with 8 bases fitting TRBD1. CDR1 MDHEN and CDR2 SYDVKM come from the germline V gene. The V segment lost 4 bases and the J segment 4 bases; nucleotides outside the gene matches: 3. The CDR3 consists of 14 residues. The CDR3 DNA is TGTGCCAGCAGTTGGACAGGGTCAAATCAGCCCCAGCATTTT. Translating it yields CASSWTGSNQPQHF.

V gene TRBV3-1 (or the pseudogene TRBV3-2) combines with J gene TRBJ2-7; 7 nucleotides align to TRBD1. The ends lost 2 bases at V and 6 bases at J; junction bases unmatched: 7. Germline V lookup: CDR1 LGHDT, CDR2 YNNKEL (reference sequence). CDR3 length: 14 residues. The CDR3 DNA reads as TGTGCCAGCAGCCAACCCGACAGGGTGGGCGAGCAGTACTTC. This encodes CASSQPDRVGEQYF.

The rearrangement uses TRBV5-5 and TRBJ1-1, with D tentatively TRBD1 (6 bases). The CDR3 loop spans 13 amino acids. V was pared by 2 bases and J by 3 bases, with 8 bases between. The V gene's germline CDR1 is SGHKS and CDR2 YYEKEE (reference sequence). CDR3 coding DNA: TGTGCCAGCAGCTTTAACAGGGACACTGAAGCTTTCTTT. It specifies CASSFNRDTEAFF.